The rows below give T cell receptor beta chains drawn from one sample of a study of blood T cell repertoires in COVID-19. Generated by immunoSEQ multiplex PCR, the TCRdb table keeps only in-frame clones and is missing some. The sample has fewer than 350,000 clones, around 81% seen once; the top ten hold under 3%. The sample consisted of peripheral blood. The receptors originated from a woman aged 55-75 years with active or convalescent COVID-19. CDR3s include the opening cysteine and the closing phenylalanine or tryptophan. The order of the fields is CDR3 protein, CDR3 DNA, CDR3 length, D gene, V gene, J gene. D genes are given only for firm matches.

CDR3aa: CASSWMGGQDTQYF; CDR3nt: TGTGCCAGCAGTTGGATGGGGGGGCAAGATACGCAGTATTTT; len: 14; d_gene: -; v_gene: TRBV6-6; j_gene: TRBJ2-3
CDR3aa: CASSLLLGRGRWTGNTIYF; CDR3nt: TGTGCCAGCAGCTTACTTCTAGGTAGGGGGCGCTGGACTGGAAACACCATATATTTT; len: 19; d_gene: TRBD1; v_gene: TRBV7-2; j_gene: TRBJ1-3
CDR3aa: CASSLAFDEQYF; CDR3nt: TGTGCCAGCAGCTTAGCTTTCGACGAGCAGTACTTC; len: 12; d_gene: -; v_gene: TRBV7-9; j_gene: TRBJ2-7
CDR3aa: CASTDDRLAKNIQYF; CDR3nt: TGTGCCAGTACCGATGACCGACTGGCCAAAAACATTCAGTACTTC; len: 15; d_gene: -; v_gene: TRBV19; j_gene: TRBJ2-4
CDR3aa: CASSLRDSKFF; CDR3nt: TGCGCCAGCAGCTTGAGGGACAGTAAGTTCTTC; len: 11; d_gene: TRBD1; v_gene: TRBV5-1; j_gene: TRBJ2-1
CDR3aa: CASSSGLARTGEQYF; CDR3nt: TGTGCCAGCAGCTCCGGACTAGCGAGGACGGGAGAGCAGTACTTC; len: 15; d_gene: TRBD2; v_gene: TRBV5-4; j_gene: TRBJ2-7
CDR3aa: CSASDRYSGNTIYF; CDR3nt: TGCAGTGCTAGTGACAGGTACTCTGGAAACACCATATATTTT; len: 14; d_gene: -; v_gene: TRBV20-1; j_gene: TRBJ1-3
CDR3aa: CASSLMAPQPQHF; CDR3nt: TGTGCCAGCAGTTTGATGGCCCCTCAGCCCCAGCATTTT; len: 13; d_gene: -; v_gene: TRBV12-3/TRBV12-4; j_gene: TRBJ1-5
CDR3aa: CASSWTEISYNEQFF; CDR3nt: TGTGCCAGCAGCTGGACAGAGATTTCCTACAATGAGCAGTTCTTC; len: 15; d_gene: -; v_gene: TRBV7-9; j_gene: TRBJ2-1
CDR3aa: CASSQATVTNQPQHF; CDR3nt: TGCGCCAGCAGCCAAGCTACAGTAACCAATCAGCCCCAGCATTTT; len: 15; d_gene: -; v_gene: TRBV4-1; j_gene: TRBJ1-5
CDR3aa: CASEGGATNYGYTF; CDR3nt: TGTGCCAGTGAGGGAGGGGCAACTAACTATGGCTACACCTTC; len: 14; d_gene: -; v_gene: TRBV4-2; j_gene: TRBJ1-2